A single sample is the source of the 27 T cell receptor beta chains below, sequenced in a study of T cells in Graves' hyperthyroidism and ophthalmopathy. The CDR3 regions of TCR beta were amplified from RNA transcripts. With the HTBI primer set, the TCR CDR3 went through a first round of RT-PCR. TCRdb called the multiplex PCR reads again in MiXCR, with one record for every CDR3 protein. The sample consists of about 400,000 distinct CDR3 sequences, about 14% of them appearing once. The sample comprised blood. These receptors all stem from a woman younger than 45 with Graves' ophthalmopathy.

This clonotype was observed at least ten times. The J gene is TRBJ1-1, the V gene TRBV20-1; 8 bases align to TRBD1. The V gene end was trimmed by 5 bases and the J gene end by 4 bases; junction bases not matched to a gene: 6. CDR3 length equals 13 residues. The V gene's germline CDR1 is DFQATT and CDR2 SNEGSKA (reference sequence). The CDR3 DNA follows: TGCAGTGCTCTCACAGGGGGGGTCACTGAAGCTTTCTTT. It codes for CSALTGGVTEAFF.

This clonotype was seen many times. The chain employs TRBV10-3 and TRBJ2-5; TRBD2 aligns across 8 bases. Germline assignment: CDR1 ENHRY and CDR2 SYGVKD. CDR3 length: 16 residues. The trim removed 6 bases at V and 1 base at J, leaving 10 bases unmatched. The CDR3 here is CAISEPQRGTQETQYF. In DNA, the CDR3 is TGTGCCATCAGCGAGCCCCAGCGGGGGACCCAAGAGACCCAGTACTTC.

The table lists this clonotype with many counts. J is TRBJ2-1 and V is TRBV20-1, with 11 bases that match TRBD2. Germline V gives CDR1 DFQATT, CDR2 SNEGSKA (reference sequence). Trimming at V came to 2 bases and at J to 9 bases, leaving 6 bases not matched to a gene. CDR3 length equals 14 residues. CDR3 amino acids: CSARSSGGALEQFF. The CDR3 nucleotides are TGCAGTGCTAGAAGTAGCGGGGGGGCCCTTGAGCAGTTCTTC.

As concerns this clonotype: Given a much more abundant clone one base away, this may be a read error. CDR3 sequence (DNA): TGTGCCAGCAGCTCCCTGACAGACAGTGGGCAGTTCTTC. Protein product: CASSSLTDSGQFF. The rearrangement joins TRBV7-2 to TRBJ2-1, with D perhaps matching TRBD1 (5 bases). V lost 4 bases and J 12 bases, leaving 16 bases between the germline ends. This CDR3 has 13 residues. Germline lookup yields CDR1 SGHTA and CDR2 FQGNSA. Using reference TRBV7-2 and TRBJ2-1 for the parts outside the CDR3, the full variable domain is GAGVSQSPSNKVTEKGKDVELRCDPISGHTALYWYRQSLGQGLEFLIYFQGNSAPDKSGLPSDRFSAERTGGSVSTLTIQRTQQEDSAVYLCASSSLTDSGQFFGPGTRLTVL.

The V call is TRBV28, the J call TRBJ1-1, with D possibly TRBD1 on 6 matching bases. V was shortened by 11 bases and J by 1 base, with 11 bases between the two germline ends. CDR1 and CDR2 from the germline V gene are MDHEN and SYDVKM. There are 12 residues in the CDR3. Written as DNA, the CDR3 is TGTGCCGCCGGAGGGGGGAACACTGAAGCTTTCTTT. Its translation is CAAGGGNTEAFF.

This clonotype was picked up many times. The chain employs TRBV5-5 and TRBJ1-5, with D possibly being TRBD1 (5 bases). V lost 0 bases and J lost 2, with 6 bases in between. Germline CDR1 and CDR2: SGHKS and YYEKEE (reference sequence). CDR3 size: 14 residues. CDR3 nucleotides: TGTGCCAGCAGCTTGGAACAGGGCAATCAGCCCCAGCATTTT. This sequence encodes CASSLEQGNQPQHF.

This clonotype was recorded many times. The V gene is TRBV5-5, the J gene TRBJ1-6; D gene uncertain. Per the germline V gene, CDR1 is SGHKS and CDR2 is YYEKEE (reference sequence). The CDR3 consists of 15 residues. V lost 5 bases and J 3 bases, leaving 12 bases between the germline ends. The CDR3 nucleotides read TGTGCCAGCAGGCCGGGAACCCACTATAATTCACCCCTCCACTTT. Translated, it gives CASRPGTHYNSPLHF.

There are many counts of this clonotype. The chain employs TRBV6-1 and TRBJ2-5, with 13 positions matching TRBD2. This CDR3 comprises 15 residues. Germline trimming cut 7 bases from V and 7 bases from J; bases unmatched to any gene: 9. Looked up from germline, CDR1 is MNHNS and CDR2 is SASEGT. As DNA, the CDR3 is TGTGCCAGCACCACTAGCGGGGGGGCCGGTGGGACCCAGTACTTC. Amino acids: CASTTSGGAGGTQYF.

This clonotype was observed a handful of times. This chain joins TRBV6-1 and TRBJ2-1; no firm D call. The CDR3 spans 14 residues. Trimming pared 6 bases from V and 6 bases from J, leaving 15 bases between. The germline CDR1 and CDR2 sequences are MNHNS and SASEGT. CDR3 loop: CASSKTAAFNEQFF. CDR3 DNA sequence: TGTGCCAGCAGCAAGACGGCGGCGTTCAATGAGCAGTTCTTC.

The chain carries TRBV3-1 and TRBJ2-1; 10 nucleotides align to TRBD2. V lost 6 bases, J lost 10 bases, and 9 bases stayed unmatched. The CDR3 is 14 amino acids. Germline CDR1 reads LGHDT; CDR2 reads YNNKEL (reference sequence). The CDR3 reads CASSKIAGGREQFF. The CDR3 coding sequence is TGTGCCAGCAGTAAGATAGCGGGGGGTCGAGAGCAGTTCTTC.

The chain has TRBV28 and TRBJ2-4; D is ambiguous. The germline gives CDR1 MDHEN, CDR2 SYDVKM. Trimming stripped 8 bases from V and 6 bases from J, with 11 bases between. This CDR3 has 12 residues. The CDR3: CASQGSGNIQYF. The CDR3 DNA is TGTGCCAGCCAAGGTTCGGGAAACATTCAGTACTTC. Variable domain in full (rest from reference TRBV28 and TRBJ2-4): DVKVTQSSRYLVKRTGEKVFLECVQDMDHENMFWYRQDPGLGLRLIYFSYDVKMKEKGDIPEGYSVSREKKERFSLILESASTNQTSMYLCASQGSGNIQYFGAGTRLSVL.

The chain employs TRBV30 and TRBJ1-4, with D unclear. Trimming shortened V by 3 bases and J by 0 bases, and 14 bases separated the two germline ends. Germline CDR1 reads GTSNPN; CDR2 reads SVGIG (reference sequence). The CDR3 spans 16 residues. The CDR3 region is CAWRTDHLATNEKLFF. The DNA for the CDR3 is TGTGCCTGGAGGACCGACCACCTTGCAACTAATGAAAAACTGTTTTTT.

This clonotype was recorded at least ten times. The genes are TRBV6-1 and TRBJ1-1; possible D gene TRBD1, 6 bases. Trimming removed 5 bases at V and 8 bases at J, with 9 bases between. Germline lookup yields CDR1 MNHNS and CDR2 SASEGT. The CDR3 is made up of 11 amino acids. CDR3 loop: CASSTGTEAFF. Written as DNA, the CDR3 is TGTGCCAGCAGTACAGGGACCGAAGCTTTCTTT.

A word on this clonotype: This sequence may be a read error, since a much larger clone differs from it by one base. The chain couples TRBV5-5 to TRBJ2-5, with a weak D call TRBD2 (6 bases). Trimming left V 3 bases short and J 9 bases short, with 15 bases between. Germline V gene data show CDR1 as SGHKS and CDR2 as YYEKEE (reference sequence). The CDR3 has 13 residues. Here the CDR3 DNA reads TGTGCCAGCAGCTACCAAAGAGGGGAGGCCCAGTACTTC. Protein product: CASSYQRGEAQYF.

This clonotype was observed at least ten times. V usage is TRBV2 and J usage is TRBJ1-1; TRBD1 is a possible D gene (6 bases). This CDR3 has 13 amino acids. From germline, CDR1 is SNHLY and CDR2 FYNNEI. V lost 5 bases and J lost 7, with 14 bases in between. The DNA of the CDR3 is TGTGCCAGCAGTCAAGAGAGGGGGTTTGAAGCTTTCTTT. Protein product: CASSQERGFEAFF.

This clonotype occurred many times. The CDR3 loop is CASSFTTGAEQFF. The CDR3 nucleotides are TGTGCCAGCAGCTTCACGACGGGGGCTGAGCAGTTCTTC. This chain uses TRBV5-6 with TRBJ2-1, with D possibly being TRBD1 or TRBD2 (6 bases each). The germline V gene has CDR1 SGHDT and CDR2 YYEEEE. This CDR3 has 13 residues. V was pared by 2 bases and J by 9 bases, with 12 bases between.

This chain joins TRBV27 and TRBJ1-2; D perhaps matches TRBD1 (6 bases). The germline V and J ends were trimmed by 2 bases and 4 bases, with 11 bases remaining between them. Germline V gene sequence: CDR1 MNHEY, CDR2 SMNVEV (reference sequence). The CDR3 runs to 14 residues. The DNA for the CDR3 is TGTGCCAGCAGTTTAGACAGGACGAGCTATGGCTACACCTTC. This gives the protein CASSLDRTSYGYTF.

Many counts were recorded for this clonotype. This chain uses TRBV27 with TRBJ2-1, with 10 bases aligning to TRBD2. The ends lost 3 bases at V and 4 bases at J; junction bases unmatched: 3. Germline V gives CDR1 MNHEY, CDR2 SMNVEV (reference sequence). This CDR3 comprises 15 residues. Here the CDR3 reads CASSLSSGRYNEQFF. CDR3 coding DNA: TGTGCCAGCAGTTTGTCTAGCGGGAGATACAATGAGCAGTTCTTC.

This clonotype was observed many times. The rearrangement joins TRBV15 to TRBJ1-2; no clear D gene. Germline V gives CDR1 LNHNV, CDR2 YYDKDF (reference sequence). The germline V and J ends were trimmed by 0 bases and 8 bases, with 10 bases remaining between them. This CDR3 comprises 13 residues. The CDR3 nucleotides are TGTGCCACCAGCAGAGATTCCGCCGGCGGCTACACCTTC. Its translation is CATSRDSAGGYTF.

The table lists this clonotype with a few counts. This chain uses TRBV5-1 with TRBJ1-6; tentative D call: TRBD1 (6 bases). The CDR3 has 15 residues. Looked up from germline, CDR1 is SGHRS and CDR2 is YFSETQ. V lost 3 bases and J lost 7, with 14 bases in between. The CDR3 reads CASSSRGGSNSPLHF. The CDR3 DNA is TGCGCCAGCAGCTCCCGCGGGGGCTCGAATTCACCCCTCCACTTT.

This clonotype was counted at least ten times. The J gene is TRBJ1-4, the V gene TRBV7-8; unclear D gene. The CDR3 loop spans 13 amino acids. Trimming left V 7 bases short and J 8 bases short, with 14 bases between. Germline V gives CDR1 SGHVS, CDR2 FQNEAQ. The CDR3 DNA reads TGTGCCAGCACAGGTGTATGGATGGAAAAACTGTTTTTT. Protein: CASTGVWMEKLFF.

A few counts support this clonotype. The chain has TRBV6-1 and TRBJ1-6; TRBD1 matches 7 bases. Trimming took 2 bases from V and 0 from J; bases not matched to a gene: 7. The CDR3 loop spans 18 amino acids. CDR1 and CDR2 from the germline V gene are MNHNS and SASEGT. The DNA for the CDR3 is TGTGCCAGCAGTGAAAGGTGGGACAGAATCTCCTATAATTCACCCCTCCACTTT. Its protein is CASSERWDRISYNSPLHF.

This clonotype was detected ten times or more. The chain couples TRBV4-1 to TRBJ1-3, with D possibly TRBD1 on 5 matching bases. The CDR3 contains 17 residues. V shed 4 bases and J shed 4 bases, with 20 bases lying between them. The germline V gene has CDR1 MGHRA and CDR2 YSYEKL. CDR3 DNA sequence: TGCGCCAGCAGCCCTCTCTCCACGGCAGGGAGCGGAAACACCATATATTTT. Encoded protein: CASSPLSTAGSGNTIYF.

This clonotype was recorded at least ten times. At one of its ends the junction is not consistent with the germline gene, which may arise from a read error. This rearrangement joins TRBV7-9 to TRBJ2-3, with TRBD2 as a possible D gene (6 bases). Germline CDR1 and CDR2: SEHNR and FQNEAQ (reference sequence). This CDR3 is 17 amino acids long. This CDR3 reads CASSYPGTLTSTDTQYF. In DNA form, the CDR3 reads TGTGCCAGCAGCTACCCGGGGACGTTAACTAGCACAGATACGCAATATTTT.

The genes are TRBV7-2 and TRBJ2-3; 13 nucleotides line up with TRBD2. The CDR3 is 15 amino acids. V lost 5 bases and J lost 6; bases outside the gene matches: 5. Germline loops: CDR1 SGHTA, CDR2 FQGNSA. CDR3 nucleotide sequence: TGTGCCAGCAGCCCACTAGCGGGGGGGCGCGATACGCAGTATTTT. Amino acid sequence: CASSPLAGGRDTQYF.

This clonotype was observed many times. The chain links TRBV20-1 to TRBJ1-5; D call uncertain. Trimming stripped 0 bases from V and 0 bases from J, with 9 bases between. The CDR3 loop spans 15 amino acids. CDR1 is DFQATT, CDR2 SNEGSKA, per germline (reference sequence). The CDR3 spells CSARDSGRSNQPQHF. CDR3 coding DNA: TGCAGTGCTAGAGATAGCGGACGTAGCAATCAGCCCCAGCATTTT.

The gene calls are TRBV6-2 or TRBV6-3 and TRBJ2-7; a possible D gene is TRBD1 (6 bases). From germline, CDR1 is MNHEY and CDR2 SVGEGT. Trimming cost V 4 bases and J 0 bases, with 13 bases left between them. The CDR3 is 15 amino acids. CDR3 in amino acids: CASSSDRKVSYEQYF. As DNA, the CDR3 is TGTGCCAGCAGTTCAGACAGGAAGGTCTCCTACGAGCAGTACTTC.